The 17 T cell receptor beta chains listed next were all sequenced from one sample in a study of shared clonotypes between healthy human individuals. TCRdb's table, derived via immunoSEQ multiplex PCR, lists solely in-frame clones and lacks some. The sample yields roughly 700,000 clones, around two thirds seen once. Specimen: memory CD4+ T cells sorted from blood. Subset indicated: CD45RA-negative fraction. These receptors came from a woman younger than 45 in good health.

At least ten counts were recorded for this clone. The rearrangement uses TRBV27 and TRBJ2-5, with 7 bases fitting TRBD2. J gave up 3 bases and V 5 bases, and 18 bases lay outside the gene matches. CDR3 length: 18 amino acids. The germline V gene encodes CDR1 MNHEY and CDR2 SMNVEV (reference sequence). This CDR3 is CASSPIKPTSREEETQYF. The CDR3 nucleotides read TGTGCCAGCAGTCCCATAAAGCCGACTAGCCGGGAGGAAGAGACCCAGTACTTC.

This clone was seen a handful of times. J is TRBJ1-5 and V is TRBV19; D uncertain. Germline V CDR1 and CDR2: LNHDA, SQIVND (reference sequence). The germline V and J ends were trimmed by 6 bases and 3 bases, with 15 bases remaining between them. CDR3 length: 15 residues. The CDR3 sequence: CASRTNDFFNQPQHF. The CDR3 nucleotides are TGTGCCAGTAGAACTAATGACTTTTTCAATCAGCCCCAGCATTTT. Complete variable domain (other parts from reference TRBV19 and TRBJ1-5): DGGITQSPKYLFRKEGQNVTLSCEQNLNHDAMYWYRQDPGQGLRLIYYSQIVNDFQKGDIAEGYSVSREKKESFPLTVTSAQKNPTAFYLCASRTNDFFNQPQHFGDGTRLSIL.

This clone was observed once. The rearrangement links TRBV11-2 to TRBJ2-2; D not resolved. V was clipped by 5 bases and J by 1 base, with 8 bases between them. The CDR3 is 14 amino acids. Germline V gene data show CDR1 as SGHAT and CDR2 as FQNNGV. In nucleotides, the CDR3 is TGTGCCAGCAGCCGTAGATTGAACACCGGGGAGCTGTTTTTT. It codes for CASSRRLNTGELFF. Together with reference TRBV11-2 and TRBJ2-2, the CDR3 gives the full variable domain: EAGVAQSPRYKIIEKRQSVAFWCNPISGHATLYWYQQILGQGPKLLIQFQNNGVVDDSQLPKDRFSAERLKGVDSTLKIQPAKLEDSAVYLCASSRRLNTGELFFGEGSRLTVL.

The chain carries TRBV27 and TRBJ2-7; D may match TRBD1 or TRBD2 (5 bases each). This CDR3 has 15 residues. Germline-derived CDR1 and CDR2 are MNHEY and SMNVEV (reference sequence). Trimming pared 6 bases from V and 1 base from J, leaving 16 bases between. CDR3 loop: CASSEAGTDSYEQYF. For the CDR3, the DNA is TGTGCCAGCAGCGAGGCCGGGACGGATTCCTACGAGCAGTACTTC.

The CDR3 region has the DNA TGTGCCAGCAGCTTCGGCGGGGGGCCCGCAGAGACCCAGTACTTC. Translating gives CASSFGGGPAETQYF. The rearrangement uses TRBV7-3 and TRBJ2-5; TRBD2 agrees at 8 bases. The V gene's germline CDR1 is SGHTA and CDR2 FQGTGA. This CDR3 has 15 residues. V lost 3 bases, J lost 4 bases, and 7 bases stayed unmatched.

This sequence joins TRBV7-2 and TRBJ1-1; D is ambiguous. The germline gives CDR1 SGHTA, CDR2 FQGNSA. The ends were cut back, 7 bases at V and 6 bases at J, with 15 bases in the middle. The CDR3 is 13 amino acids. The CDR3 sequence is CASTDLWMAEAFF. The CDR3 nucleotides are TGTGCCAGCACAGATCTATGGATGGCTGAAGCTTTCTTT.

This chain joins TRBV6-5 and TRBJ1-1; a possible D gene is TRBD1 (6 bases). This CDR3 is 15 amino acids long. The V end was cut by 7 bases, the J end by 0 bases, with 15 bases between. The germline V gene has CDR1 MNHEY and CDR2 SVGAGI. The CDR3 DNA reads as TGTGCCAGCACGGGCGGGAGGGGGGTGAACACTGAAGCTTTCTTT. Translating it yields CASTGGRGVNTEAFF.

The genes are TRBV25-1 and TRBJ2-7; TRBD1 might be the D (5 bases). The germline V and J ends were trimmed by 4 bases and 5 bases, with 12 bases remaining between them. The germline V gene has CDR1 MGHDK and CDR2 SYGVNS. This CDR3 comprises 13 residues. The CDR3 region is CASSGQFVHEQYF. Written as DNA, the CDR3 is TGTGCCAGCAGTGGACAGTTTGTCCACGAGCAGTACTTC.

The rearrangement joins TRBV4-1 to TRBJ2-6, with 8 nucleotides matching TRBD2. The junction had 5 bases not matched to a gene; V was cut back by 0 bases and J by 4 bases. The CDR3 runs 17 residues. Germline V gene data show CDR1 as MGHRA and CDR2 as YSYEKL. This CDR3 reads CASSQDIAGTGANVLTF. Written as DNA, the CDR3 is TGCGCCAGCAGCCAAGACATAGCGGGAACAGGGGCCAACGTCCTGACTTTC.

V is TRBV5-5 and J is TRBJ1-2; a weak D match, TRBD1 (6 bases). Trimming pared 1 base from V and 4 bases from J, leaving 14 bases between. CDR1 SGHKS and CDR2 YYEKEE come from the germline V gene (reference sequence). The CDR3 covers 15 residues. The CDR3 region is CASSLSTGDGYGYTF. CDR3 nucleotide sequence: TGTGCCAGCAGCTTGTCGACAGGCGACGGCTATGGCTACACCTTC.

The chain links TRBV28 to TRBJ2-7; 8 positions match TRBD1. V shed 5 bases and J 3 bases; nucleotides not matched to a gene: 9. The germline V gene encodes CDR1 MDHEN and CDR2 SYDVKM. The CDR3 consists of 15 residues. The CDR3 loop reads CASSLTGGSIYEQYF. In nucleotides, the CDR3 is TGTGCCAGCAGTCTAACAGGGGGGAGTATCTACGAGCAGTACTTC.

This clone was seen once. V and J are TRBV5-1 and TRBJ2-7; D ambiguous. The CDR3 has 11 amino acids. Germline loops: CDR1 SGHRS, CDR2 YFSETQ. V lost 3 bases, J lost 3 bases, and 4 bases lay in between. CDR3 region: CASSSYYEQYF. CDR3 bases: TGCGCCAGCAGCTCGTACTACGAGCAGTACTTC.

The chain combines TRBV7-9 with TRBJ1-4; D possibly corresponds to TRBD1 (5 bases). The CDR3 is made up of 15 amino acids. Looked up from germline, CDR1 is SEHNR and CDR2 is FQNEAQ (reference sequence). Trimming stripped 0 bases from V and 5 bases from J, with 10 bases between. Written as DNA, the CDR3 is TGTGCCAGCAGCTTAGCACAGGATAACAATGAAAAACTGTTTTTT. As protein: CASSLAQDNNEKLFF.

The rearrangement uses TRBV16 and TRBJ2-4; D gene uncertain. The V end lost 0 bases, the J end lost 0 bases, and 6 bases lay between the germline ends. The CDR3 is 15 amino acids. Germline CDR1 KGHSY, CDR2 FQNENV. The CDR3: CASSQSRLAKNIQYF. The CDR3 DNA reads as TGTGCCAGCAGCCAATCACGGCTAGCCAAAAACATTCAGTACTTC.

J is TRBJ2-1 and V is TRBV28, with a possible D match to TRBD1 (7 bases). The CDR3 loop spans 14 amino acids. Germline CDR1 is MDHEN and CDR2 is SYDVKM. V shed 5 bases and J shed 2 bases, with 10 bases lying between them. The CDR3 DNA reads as TGTGCCAGCAGTGGGGGGACAGCCTACAATGAGCAGTTCTTC. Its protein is CASSGGTAYNEQFF.

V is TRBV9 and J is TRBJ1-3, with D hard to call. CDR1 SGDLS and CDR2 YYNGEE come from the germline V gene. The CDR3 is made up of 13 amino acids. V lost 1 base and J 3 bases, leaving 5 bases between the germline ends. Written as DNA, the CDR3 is TGTGCCAGCAGCGTAAGGCTTGGAAACACCATATATTTT. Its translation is CASSVRLGNTIYF.

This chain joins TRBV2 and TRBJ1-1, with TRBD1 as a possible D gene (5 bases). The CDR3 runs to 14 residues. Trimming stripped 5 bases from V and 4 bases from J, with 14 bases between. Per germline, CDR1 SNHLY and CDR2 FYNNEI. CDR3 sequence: CASSPKDITTEAFF. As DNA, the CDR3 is TGTGCCAGCAGTCCTAAGGACATTACCACTGAAGCTTTCTTT. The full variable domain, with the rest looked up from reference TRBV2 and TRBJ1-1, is EPEVTQTPSHQVTQMGQEVILRCVPISNHLYFYWYRQILGQKVEFLVSFYNNEISEKSEIFDDQFSVERPDGSNFTLKIRSTKLEDSAMYFCASSPKDITTEAFFGQGTRLTVV.